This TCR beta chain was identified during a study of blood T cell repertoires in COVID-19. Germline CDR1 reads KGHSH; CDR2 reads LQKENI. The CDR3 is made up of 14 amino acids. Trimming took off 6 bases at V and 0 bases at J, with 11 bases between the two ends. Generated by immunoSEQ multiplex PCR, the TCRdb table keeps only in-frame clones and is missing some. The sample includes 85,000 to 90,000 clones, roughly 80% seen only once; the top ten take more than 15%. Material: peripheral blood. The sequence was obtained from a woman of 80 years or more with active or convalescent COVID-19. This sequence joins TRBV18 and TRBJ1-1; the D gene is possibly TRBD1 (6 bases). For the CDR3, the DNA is TGTGCCAGCTCTTCGACAGGCCTGAACACTGAAGCTTTCTTT. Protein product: CASSSTGLNTEAFF.